The present T cell receptor (beta chain) was sequenced within a study of identical twins. TCRdb re-called the 5' RACE reads with MiXCR, one entry per CDR3 protein. The sample comprises about 890,000 distinct CDR3 sequences, about 12% of which are singletons, and under 2% rests with the top ten. Everyone who donated was a healthy Caucasian. The CDR3 has 17 residues. The germline V and J ends were trimmed by 5 bases and 3 bases, with 26 bases remaining between them. Germline V CDR1 and CDR2: DFQATT, SNEGSKA (reference sequence). These data were also reused for a study on yellow fever vaccine responses in identical twins.

The sequence was obtained from a woman under 30 in good health. The sample comprised PBMCs. The gene calls are TRBV20-1 and TRBJ2-7, with TRBD2 as a possible D gene (10 bases). The chain's CDR3 is CSAQTGGIVAGGYEQYF. Here the CDR3 DNA reads TGCAGTGCTCAGACAGGGGGAATAGTAGCGGGAGGCTACGAGCAGTACTTC.